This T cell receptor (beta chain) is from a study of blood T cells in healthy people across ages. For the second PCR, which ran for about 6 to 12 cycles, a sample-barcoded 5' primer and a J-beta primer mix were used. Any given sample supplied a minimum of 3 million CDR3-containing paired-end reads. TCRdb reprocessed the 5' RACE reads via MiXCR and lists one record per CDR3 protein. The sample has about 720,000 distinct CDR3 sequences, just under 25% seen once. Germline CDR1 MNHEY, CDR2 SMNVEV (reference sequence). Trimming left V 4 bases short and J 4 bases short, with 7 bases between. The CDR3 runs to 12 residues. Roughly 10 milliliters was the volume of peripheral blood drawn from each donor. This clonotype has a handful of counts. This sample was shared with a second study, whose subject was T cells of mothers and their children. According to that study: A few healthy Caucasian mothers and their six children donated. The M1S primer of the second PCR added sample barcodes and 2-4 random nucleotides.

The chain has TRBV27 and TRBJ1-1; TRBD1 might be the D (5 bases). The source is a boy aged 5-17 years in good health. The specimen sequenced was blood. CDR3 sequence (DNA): TGTGCCAGCAGTTCAGGGTTCACTGAAGCTTTCTTT. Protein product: CASSSGFTEAFF.